A selection of T cell receptor beta chains follows, all from one sample in a study of vaccination and CD4 T cells after COVID-19. TCRdb used MiXCR to reprocess the PCR reads, holding one entry per CDR3 protein. The table includes approximately 15,000 distinct CDR3 sequences, less than 75% detected once. For these receptors, no antigen is known. Sequencing input: CD4+ T cells from blood, cultured in vitro. Source of these receptors: a human donor who had recovered from COVID-19. CDR3s include the opening cysteine and the closing phenylalanine or tryptophan. Fields, in order: clone size, V gene, J gene, CDR3 length, D gene, CDR3 DNA, CDR3 protein. The D gene is left open where the match is weak. The size field is filled for only some rows; it gives once, few, many or a size class.

size: -; V: TRBV20-1; J: TRBJ2-7; length: 16; D: TRBD2; DNA: TGCAGTGCTAGAGATCTCGGGTGGACTAGTTCCTACGAGCAGTACTTC; CDR3: CSARDLGWTSSYEQYF
size: once; V: TRBV18; J: TRBJ2-3; length: 18; D: TRBD2; DNA: TGTGCCAGCTCGCGGGGGACACCCGGGACTAGCGGGACGAATACGCAGTATTTT; CDR3: CASSRGTPGTSGTNTQYF
size: once; V: TRBV18; J: TRBJ2-3; length: 13; D: -; DNA: TGTGCCAGCTCCCAGGAAGCGGGAGATACGCAGTATTTT; CDR3: CASSQEAGDTQYF
size: -; V: TRBV25-1; J: TRBJ1-2; length: 13; D: -; DNA: TGTGCCAGCAGTGATGGGTCATTCTATGGCTACACCTTC; CDR3: CASSDGSFYGYTF
size: -; V: TRBV20-1; J: TRBJ2-1; length: 14; D: TRBD2; DNA: TGCAGCGCCAGAGGGCGGGAGTGGAGCAATGAGCAGTTCTTC; CDR3: CSARGREWSNEQFF
size: -; V: TRBV7-2; J: TRBJ2-5; length: 12; D: -; DNA: TGTGCCAGCAGCTTCTATGGTGGGACCCAGTACTTC; CDR3: CASSFYGGTQYF
size: -; V: TRBV6-4; J: TRBJ1-1; length: 13; D: -; DNA: TGTGCCAGCAGGGACAGTTTGAACACTGAAGCTTTCTTT; CDR3: CASRDSLNTEAFF
size: once; V: TRBV27; J: TRBJ2-6; length: 15; D: -; DNA: TGTGCCAGCAGTCCCGCCCGAGCCGGGGCCAACGTCCTGACTTTC; CDR3: CASSPARAGANVLTF
size: -; V: TRBV12-3/TRBV12-4; J: TRBJ1-2; length: 14; D: TRBD1; DNA: TGTGCCAGCACCCCGTACGGGACAGGCTATGGCTACACCTTC; CDR3: CASTPYGTGYGYTF
size: once; V: TRBV28; J: TRBJ1-6; length: 12; D: -; DNA: TGTGCCAGCAGTTTGGAAAATTCACCCCTCCACTTT; CDR3: CASSLENSPLHF
size: -; V: TRBV7-2; J: TRBJ2-1; length: 14; D: TRBD1; DNA: TGTGCCAGCACCAGGGACAGGTTATACAATGAGCAGTTCTTC; CDR3: CASTRDRLYNEQFF
size: -; V: TRBV7-3; J: TRBJ1-2; length: 14; D: TRBD1; DNA: TGTGCCAGCAGCCCCGGCTCGACAGGGGTCGGCTACACCTTC; CDR3: CASSPGSTGVGYTF
size: -; V: TRBV28; J: TRBJ2-7; length: 17; D: -; DNA: TGTGCCAGCAGTTTACAGGAGGGGCTAGCAATCTCCTACGAGCAGTACTTC; CDR3: CASSLQEGLAISYEQYF
size: -; V: TRBV4-3; J: TRBJ1-6; length: 13; D: -; DNA: TGCGCCAGCAGCCAAGAAAGGCGAGGACCCCTCCACTTT; CDR3: CASSQERRGPLHF
size: once; V: TRBV28; J: TRBJ2-2; length: 12; D: TRBD1; DNA: TGTGCCATCAGGGGGTATAACGGGGAGCTGTTTTTT; CDR3: CAIRGYNGELFF
size: few; V: TRBV27; J: TRBJ1-6; length: 14; D: -; DNA: TGTGCCAGCAGTTTATCCACAGGGAATTCACCCCTCCACTTT; CDR3: CASSLSTGNSPLHF
size: -; V: TRBV7-2; J: TRBJ2-1; length: 19; D: TRBD2; DNA: TGTGCCAGCAGCATCGTAAAGTCTCATAGCGGGAGAGACTACAATGAGCAGTTCTTC; CDR3: CASSIVKSHSGRDYNEQFF
size: few; V: TRBV7-9; J: TRBJ1-2; length: 13; D: -; DNA: TGTGCCAGCAGCTTAGAAGCAGGGTCTGGCTACACCTTC; CDR3: CASSLEAGSGYTF
size: -; V: TRBV5-4; J: TRBJ1-1; length: 13; D: TRBD1; DNA: TGTGCCAGCAGCGAGGGGACAGACACTGAAGCTTTCTTT; CDR3: CASSEGTDTEAFF
size: medium-sized; V: TRBV3-1; J: TRBJ1-4; length: 13; D: -; DNA: TGTGCCAGCAGCCGGAGGACAGTTGAAAAACTGTTTTTT; CDR3: CASSRRTVEKLFF
size: -; V: TRBV27; J: TRBJ1-6; length: 15; D: TRBD1; DNA: TGTGCCAGCAGTTTAAGGACAGGGGGCAAGACACCCCTCCACTTT; CDR3: CASSLRTGGKTPLHF
size: -; V: TRBV7-2; J: TRBJ2-7; length: 14; D: -; DNA: TGTGCCAGCAGCTTAGCGTGGCAGGGCTACGAGCAGTACTTC; CDR3: CASSLAWQGYEQYF
size: -; V: TRBV11-1; J: TRBJ1-2; length: 14; D: -; DNA: TGTGCCAGCAGCCAACTCTTCCAATCAAGTGGCTACACCTTC; CDR3: CASSQLFQSSGYTF
size: -; V: TRBV6-1; J: TRBJ1-3; length: 14; D: -; DNA: TGTGCCAGCAGTGAAGGGGTGAACGGAAACACCATATATTTT; CDR3: CASSEGVNGNTIYF
size: few; V: TRBV6-1; J: TRBJ2-7; length: 15; D: TRBD1; DNA: TGTGCCAGCAGTGCGGCCGGGACAGGGCTCAACGAGCAGTACTTC; CDR3: CASSAAGTGLNEQYF
size: -; V: TRBV21-1; J: TRBJ1-1; length: 15; D: -; DNA: TGTGCCAGCAGTTCACTACAGGGGGCGGACACTGAAGCTTTCTTT; CDR3: CASSSLQGADTEAFF
size: few; V: TRBV7-6; J: TRBJ1-6; length: 14; D: -; DNA: TGTGCCAGCAGCCAACAGGGTCGTAATTCACCCCTCCACTTT; CDR3: CASSQQGRNSPLHF
size: few; V: TRBV12-3/TRBV12-4; J: TRBJ2-2; length: 14; D: TRBD2; DNA: TGTGCCGCTGGGGGGGTTAGCCTGGGCGGGGAGCTGTTTTTT; CDR3: CAAGGVSLGGELFF
size: -; V: TRBV7-3; J: TRBJ2-1; length: 12; D: -; DNA: TGTGCCAGCAGCACGGCAAGCAGGGAGCAGTTCTTC; CDR3: CASSTASREQFF
size: -; V: TRBV19; J: TRBJ2-5; length: 14; D: -; DNA: TGTGCCAGTAGTCCCCCGGGGGTAGGGGAGACCCAGTACTTC; CDR3: CASSPPGVGETQYF
size: few; V: TRBV7-3; J: TRBJ2-1; length: 15; D: TRBD1; DNA: TGTGCCAGCAGCTTGGGTTGGGACAGGGGCAATGAGCAGTTCTTC; CDR3: CASSLGWDRGNEQFF
size: -; V: TRBV5-1; J: TRBJ2-7; length: 13; D: -; DNA: TGCGCCAGCAGCTTGAATTGGGAATACGAGCAGTACTTC; CDR3: CASSLNWEYEQYF
size: -; V: TRBV10-3; J: TRBJ2-1; length: 14; D: TRBD1; DNA: TGTGCCGGAACGACAGGGGCCTCCTACAATGAGCAGTTCTTC; CDR3: CAGTTGASYNEQFF
size: -; V: TRBV10-3; J: TRBJ1-5; length: 15; D: TRBD1; DNA: TGTGCCATCAGAGGGGGGACAGGGGTTAATCAGCCCCAGCATTTT; CDR3: CAIRGGTGVNQPQHF